This T cell receptor (beta chain) was identified in a study of control samples from healthy donors and cancer patients. CDR1 SQVTM and CDR2 ANQGSEA come from the germline V gene. CDR3 length: 17 amino acids. V gave up 2 bases and J gave up 6 bases; unmatched junction bases: 14. Sequencing was performed with immunoSEQ multiplex PCR; in TCRdb, only in-frame clones are kept and a portion is missing. Altogether about 39,000 clones are present, about 86% being singletons, with the ten largest covering 20% to 25%. This chain links TRBV29-1 with TRBJ2-3, with 10 nucleotides matching TRBD2. The clonotype originates from a woman in her sixties with lung cancer. The sequencing input was PBMCs. The CDR3 nucleotides read TGCAGCGTTGAACTTTGGACTAGCGGCCCCCCAATGGATACGCAGTATTTT. Its translation is CSVELWTSGPPMDTQYF.